The 29 T cell receptor beta chains below were found in one sample sequenced in a study of blood T cell repertoires in COVID-19. Profiled with immunoSEQ multiplex PCR; TCRdb holds only in-frame clones, not every one. Of fewer than 150,000 clones listed, approximately 83% are singletons. The source material was peripheral blood. The receptors were sampled from a woman between 45 and 60 years old who had recovered from COVID-19.

The rearrangement uses TRBV27 and TRBJ1-4, with 10 bases that match TRBD1. Germline CDR1 is MNHEY and CDR2 is SMNVEV (reference sequence). With 4 bases clipped from V and 0 bases from J, the junction kept 11 bases outside the gene matches. The CDR3 is 19 residues long. Written as DNA, the CDR3 is TGTGCCAGCAGTTCGACCGGGACAGGGGTAAGATCAACTAATGAAAAACTGTTTTTT. This encodes CASSSTGTGVRSTNEKLFF. Looking up the rest from reference TRBV27 and TRBJ1-4 gives the full variable domain: EAQVTQNPRYLITVTGKKLTVTCSQNMNHEYMSWYRQDPGLGLRQIYYSMNVEVTDKGDVPEGYKVSRKEKRNFPLILESPSPNQTSLYFCASSSTGTGVRSTNEKLFFGSGTQLSVL.

The J gene is TRBJ1-4, the V gene TRBV4-2; a possible D gene is TRBD1 (5 bases). V lost 4 bases, J lost 2 bases, and 17 bases lay in between. The V gene's germline CDR1 is LGHNA and CDR2 YNFKEQ. This CDR3 has 17 residues. The CDR3 nucleotides read TGTGCCAGCAGCCCGAGAGTACGGGGGATTACTAATGAAAAACTGTTTTTT. Encoded protein: CASSPRVRGITNEKLFF.

The chain uses TRBV12-5 and TRBJ2-3; 7 nucleotides match TRBD1. The CDR3 has 13 residues. From germline, CDR1 is LGHNT and CDR2 FRNRAP. V was pared by 1 base and J by 5 bases, with 0 bases of the junction left unmatched. The chain's CDR3 is CASGLGDRDTQYF. The CDR3 DNA sequence: TGTGCTAGTGGTTTGGGGGACAGAGATACGCAGTATTTT. Together with reference TRBV12-5 and TRBJ2-3, the CDR3 gives the full variable domain: DARVTQTPRHKVTEMGQEVTMRCQPILGHNTVFWYRQTMMQGLELLAYFRNRAPLDDSGMPKDRFSAEMPDATLATLKIQPSEPRDSAVYFCASGLGDRDTQYFGPGTRLTVL.

This rearrangement joins TRBV9 to TRBJ2-2, with unresolved D. CDR3 length equals 14 residues. V lost 2 bases and J lost 1, with 6 bases in between. The germline V gene encodes CDR1 SGDLS and CDR2 YYNGEE. CDR3 nucleotide sequence: TGTGCCAGCAGCGTTGGCGGGAACACCGGGGAGCTGTTTTTT. As protein: CASSVGGNTGELFF.

The chain combines TRBV25-1 with TRBJ2-7, with TRBD2 identical over 12 bases. The CDR3 totals 15 residues. Germline CDR1 and CDR2: MGHDK and SYGVNS. V trimming: 3 bases; J trimming: 5 bases; junction bases outside the gene matches: 5. The CDR3 region is CASSETSGGLDEQYF. In nucleotides, the CDR3 is TGTGCCAGCAGTGAGACTAGCGGGGGACTGGACGAGCAGTACTTC.

For the CDR3, the DNA is TGTGCCAGCAGTTACCGGACTAGCGGGAGACCCACAGATACGCAGTATTTT. Translation gives CASSYRTSGRPTDTQYF. The V call is TRBV6-2 or TRBV6-3, the J call TRBJ2-3; the match to TRBD2 covers 13 bases. Germline trimming cut 2 bases from V and 2 bases from J; bases unmatched to any gene: 4. Germline V gene lookup returns CDR1 MNHEY and CDR2 SVGEGT. CDR3 length: 17 residues.

This clone was counted between two and nine times. The gene calls are TRBV19 and TRBJ1-5; D not resolved. CDR1 is LNHDA and CDR2 is SQIVND in the germline V gene (reference sequence). Trimming removed 3 bases from V and 3 bases from J, with 9 bases in between. The CDR3 contains 14 residues. CDR3 bases: TGTGCCAGTAGTATGGGGAGGAACAATCAGCCCCAGCATTTT. Its protein is CASSMGRNNQPQHF. Looking up the rest from reference TRBV19 and TRBJ1-5 gives the full variable domain: DGGITQSPKYLFRKEGQNVTLSCEQNLNHDAMYWYRQDPGQGLRLIYYSQIVNDFQKGDIAEGYSVSREKKESFPLTVTSAQKNPTAFYLCASSMGRNNQPQHFGDGTRLSIL.

The chain uses TRBV3-1 (or the pseudogene TRBV3-2) and TRBJ1-6; D is unclear. The germline CDR1 and CDR2 sequences are LGHDT and YNNKEL (reference sequence). The CDR3 consists of 16 residues. V was trimmed by 2 bases and J by 0 bases, leaving 8 bases between them. CDR3 nucleotides: TGTGCCAGCAGCCAACAACCCGGCTCCTATAATTCACCCCTCCACTTT. This codes for CASSQQPGSYNSPLHF.

The chain recombines TRBV2 with TRBJ2-2; 10 bases match TRBD1. From germline, CDR1 is SNHLY and CDR2 FYNNEI. With V trimmed by 1 base and J by 4 bases, 3 bases remained unmatched. The CDR3 sequence is 16 residues long. The CDR3 is CASSEEGTGVTGELFF. For the CDR3, the DNA is TGTGCCAGCAGTGAAGAAGGGACAGGGGTCACCGGGGAGCTGTTTTTT.

This clone appeared a few times. The chain couples TRBV3-1 (or the pseudogene TRBV3-2) to TRBJ2-3, with a possible D match to TRBD2 (7 bases). This CDR3 has 16 amino acids. V was cut by 1 base and J by 4 bases, with 15 bases left in between. Germline V lookup: CDR1 LGHDT, CDR2 YNNKEL (reference sequence). The CDR3 sequence is CASSQVGAGAADTQYF. In nucleotides, the CDR3 is TGTGCCAGCAGCCAAGTTGGGGCGGGGGCAGCAGATACGCAGTATTTT.

Remarks on this clone: A much larger clone differs by one base, so this may be a read error. The chain employs TRBV27 and TRBJ2-7; 7 bases agree with TRBD1. After removal of 5 bases from V and 0 bases from J, the junction contained 1 base not matched to a gene. Germline V gene lookup returns CDR1 MNHEY and CDR2 SMNVEV (reference sequence). The CDR3 is made up of 13 amino acids. The CDR3 reads CASSRDSSYEQYF. The CDR3 bases are TGTGCCAGCAGTAGGGACAGCTCCTACGAGCAGTACTTC.

This rearrangement joins TRBV5-5 to TRBJ1-1; 7 nucleotides line up with TRBD1. CDR1 and CDR2 (germline): SGHKS, YYEKEE (reference sequence). Unmatched junction bases numbered 11, after V lost 2 bases and J lost 1 base. The CDR3 has 17 residues. This CDR3 is CASSLGDRVIRNTEAFF. The CDR3 coding sequence is TGTGCCAGCAGCTTAGGAGACAGGGTTATTAGGAACACTGAAGCTTTCTTT.

The chain couples TRBV6-5 to TRBJ1-4; D perhaps matches TRBD1 (6 bases). V shed 0 bases and J shed 5 bases, with 13 bases lying between them. The CDR3 runs 16 residues. The germline gives CDR1 MNHEY, CDR2 SVGAGI. CDR3 amino acids: CASSYSLNRANEKLFF. The CDR3 coding sequence is TGTGCCAGCAGTTACTCGTTGAACAGGGCGAATGAAAAACTGTTTTTT.

This clone came up a few times. This rearrangement joins TRBV24-1 to TRBJ2-1; 13 bases line up with TRBD2. The V gene's germline CDR1 is KGHDR and CDR2 SFDVKD. The CDR3 has 16 amino acids. Trimming at V came to 1 base and at J to 9 bases, leaving 5 bases not matched to a gene. The CDR3 sequence is CATSDFTSGRDGEQFF. CDR3 DNA: TGTGCCACCAGTGATTTTACTAGCGGGAGGGACGGTGAGCAGTTCTTC.

The CDR3 sequence is CASSLKDGLRGRTGSNEQFF. The CDR3 bases are TGTGCCAGCAGCTTAAAGGACGGCCTCCGGGGGAGAACGGGATCGAATGAGCAGTTCTTC. The V call is TRBV11-3, the J call TRBJ2-1; TRBD2 is a possible D gene (6 bases). The V gene's germline CDR1 is SGHNT and CDR2 YENEEA. V was shortened by 2 bases and J by 7 bases, with 30 bases between the two germline ends. The CDR3 covers 20 residues.

The chain links TRBV4-1 to TRBJ2-1, with 7 nucleotides matching TRBD1. J gave up 7 bases and V 2 bases, and 2 bases lay outside the gene matches. The V gene's germline CDR1 is MGHRA and CDR2 YSYEKL. CDR3 length equals 13 residues. The CDR3: CASSQLQGNEQFF. In nucleotides, the CDR3 is TGCGCCAGCAGCCAATTACAGGGGAATGAGCAGTTCTTC.

The J gene is TRBJ2-2, the V gene TRBV15; D ambiguous. The V gene lost 1 base and the J gene lost 0 bases, with 9 bases spanning the gap. The CDR3 length is 16 residues. CDR1 and CDR2 (germline): LNHNV, YYDKDF (reference sequence). The CDR3 region is CATSRVPLANTGELFF. The CDR3 DNA reads as TGTGCCACCAGCAGAGTCCCCCTCGCGAACACCGGGGAGCTGTTTTTT. Looking up the rest from reference TRBV15 and TRBJ2-2 gives the full variable domain: DAMVIQNPRYQVTQFGKPVTLSCSQTLNHNVMYWYQQKSSQAPKLLFHYYDKDFNNEADTPDNFQSRRPNTSFCFLDIRSPGLGDTAMYLCATSRVPLANTGELFFGEGSRLTVL.

The CDR3 sequence is CASSFPSDEQFF. The CDR3 nucleotides read TGTGCCAGCAGTTTCCCCTCGGATGAGCAGTTCTTC. V usage is TRBV5-4 and J usage is TRBJ2-1; D not resolved. Per germline, CDR1 SGHNT and CDR2 YYREEE (reference sequence). The V end was cut by 5 bases, the J end by 8 bases, with 11 bases between. CDR3 length equals 12 residues.

In nucleotides, the CDR3 is TGTGCCAGCAGTTTATTGGACAGTGACGGCTACACCTTC. As protein: CASSLLDSDGYTF. The V gene is TRBV27, the J gene TRBJ1-2; maybe TRBD1 (6 bases). V was shortened by 1 base and J by 8 bases, with 11 bases between the two germline ends. The CDR3 sequence is 13 residues long. Germline values: CDR1 MNHEY, CDR2 SMNVEV (reference sequence).

V and J are TRBV27 and TRBJ1-6; D is ambiguous. This CDR3 is 13 amino acids long. V dropped 8 bases and J dropped 6 bases, with 11 bases sitting between them. Germline V gives CDR1 MNHEY, CDR2 SMNVEV (reference sequence). CDR3 protein: CASGGRINSPLHF. The CDR3 DNA is TGTGCCAGCGGAGGACGGATTAATTCACCCCTCCACTTT.

The chain uses TRBV15 and TRBJ2-7; 9 nucleotides agree with TRBD1. Germline CDR1 is LNHNV and CDR2 is YYDKDF (reference sequence). J lost 3 bases, V lost 3 bases, and 6 bases had no gene match. This CDR3 spans 15 amino acids. The CDR3 DNA follows: TGTGCCACCAGCAGCTTGGGACAGGGCATCTACGAGCAGTACTTC. It encodes CATSSLGQGIYEQYF.

The chain recombines TRBV12-2 with TRBJ1-2; the D call of TRBD1 is as the table states it, not checked on the DNA. TRBV12-2 is flagged as a pseudogene. CDR3 size: 12 residues. Here the CDR3 reads CASQGANYGYTF. CDR3 bases: TGTGCAAGTCAGGGGGCAAACTATGGCTACACCTTC.

In this sample, this clone turned up a few times. This sequence joins TRBV5-1 and TRBJ2-3; TRBD1 might be the D (6 bases). CDR3 size: 17 residues. V shed 4 bases and J shed 3 bases, with 21 bases lying between them. Germline loops: CDR1 SGHRS, CDR2 YFSETQ. CDR3 coding DNA: TGCGCCAGCAGCAAGGGCCACCGGGACACTCGGACAGATACGCAGTATTTT. It codes for CASSKGHRDTRTDTQYF.

This chain links TRBV18 with TRBJ1-1; 11 bases agree with TRBD1. Germline V gene lookup returns CDR1 KGHSH and CDR2 LQKENI. The CDR3 totals 16 residues. Trimming at V came to 2 bases and at J to 3 bases, leaving 5 bases not matched to a gene. CDR3 loop: CASSPGTGGWDTEAFF. CDR3 bases: TGTGCCAGCTCACCAGGGACAGGGGGATGGGACACTGAAGCTTTCTTT.

The chain uses TRBV6-5 and TRBJ2-7; 7 nucleotides match TRBD1. This CDR3 contains 15 residues. The ends lost 7 bases at V and 4 bases at J; junction bases unmatched: 13. The V gene's germline CDR1 is MNHEY and CDR2 SVGAGI. CDR3 region: CASTRDSSLGYEQYF. The CDR3 DNA sequence: TGTGCCAGCACTCGGGACAGTTCTTTGGGTTACGAGCAGTACTTC.

The chain joins TRBV12-3 or TRBV12-4 to TRBJ1-4, with TRBD1 as a possible D gene (6 bases). The CDR3 sequence is 12 residues long. Trimming pared 4 bases from V and 13 bases from J, leaving 13 bases between. CDR3 coding DNA: TGTGCCAGCAGTTGGGGGGGGCAGGGACTGTTTTTT. It codes for CASSWGGQGLFF.

This chain joins TRBV7-9 and TRBJ2-7; 7 bases match TRBD1. The CDR3 length is 14 residues. Germline CDR1 is SEHNR and CDR2 is FQNEAQ (reference sequence). The trim removed 3 bases at V and 6 bases at J, leaving 8 bases unmatched. The CDR3 sequence: CASSLSGSGGEQYF. The CDR3 DNA reads as TGTGCCAGCAGCTTGAGTGGTTCAGGGGGCGAGCAGTACTTC.

The V gene is TRBV4-1, the J gene TRBJ2-2; D might be TRBD2 (5 bases). This CDR3 is built from 16 residues. Germline assignment: CDR1 MGHRA and CDR2 YSYEKL. V lost 1 base and J lost 1, with 10 bases in between. The CDR3 region has the DNA TGCGCCAGCAGCCAAGTACTCCGGGGGAACACCGGGGAGCTGTTTTTT. Translated: CASSQVLRGNTGELFF.

This clone was detected only once. This chain links TRBV10-3 with TRBJ1-1; a possible D gene is TRBD1 (6 bases). The CDR3 is 12 residues long. V lost 2 bases and J lost 8, with 9 bases in between. Germline CDR1 is ENHRY and CDR2 is SYGVKD. The CDR3 sequence: CAISEITGEAFF. The CDR3, as DNA: TGTGCCATCAGTGAGATAACAGGGGAAGCTTTCTTT.